A single TCR beta chain is shown here with its context. The antigen is not known. Arm-PCR with iRepertoire HTBI primers amplified the CDR3 regions for these TCR beta libraries. TCRdb re-derived calls from the multiplex PCR reads in MiXCR, one entry per CDR3 protein. The sample yields about 660,000 distinct CDR3 sequences, 30% seen once. Noted time point: persistent/refractory GD, antithyroid drugs over 5 years with positive TRAb. PBMC RNA was the source of the TCR library. This CDR3 has 16 amino acids. Germline loops: CDR1 WNHNN, CDR2 SYGVQD (reference sequence). V gave up 2 bases and J gave up 6 bases; unmatched junction bases: 10. This entry belongs to a study of regulatory T cells in long-lasting Graves disease. Study background: By definition, persistent Graves' disease involved antithyroid drugs for over 5 years alongside positive TSH receptor antibodies. General observations from the study: Results may be inaccurate due to the small sample size.

This sample comprised peripheral blood mononuclear cells (PBMCs), obtained when the disease was refractory, from a patient treated with antithyroid drugs. This clonotype originated in a female donor with Graves disease. The gene calls are TRBV10-1 and TRBJ2-3; 8 bases fit TRBD2. CDR3 sequence (DNA): TGCGCCAGCAGTGAGAGGGCTAGCGGGCTAATGGATACGCAGTATTTT. Translating it yields CASSERASGLMDTQYF.